These T cell receptor beta chains were read from a single sample in a study of vaccination and CD4 T cells after COVID-19. The antigens these receptors bind are not known. TCRdb reprocessed the PCR reads via MiXCR and lists one record per CDR3 protein. The repertoire holds under 15,000 distinct CDR3 sequences, with about two fifths as singletons. What was sequenced was CD4+ T cells from blood, cultured in vitro. The receptors originated from a human donor who had recovered from COVID-19. CDR3s include the opening cysteine and the closing phenylalanine or tryptophan. Fields, in order: J gene, V gene, clone size, D gene, CDR3 protein, CDR3 DNA. The D gene is left open where the match is weak. Clone size is not always given. Where it is, it says once, few, many or a class for expanded clones.

j_gene: TRBJ1-3
v_gene: TRBV4-2
abundance: -
d_gene: TRBD1
CDR3aa: CASSQAGQADTIYF
CDR3nt: TGTGCCAGCAGCCAAGCGGGACAGGCAGACACCATATATTTT

j_gene: TRBJ2-7
v_gene: TRBV7-3
abundance: -
d_gene: TRBD2
CDR3aa: CASSLSGGGNYEQYF
CDR3nt: TGTGCCAGCAGCTTAAGCGGCGGGGGGAACTACGAGCAGTACTTC

j_gene: TRBJ2-7
v_gene: TRBV20-1
abundance: -
d_gene: TRBD2
CDR3aa: CSARDPGSGTFEQYF
CDR3nt: TGCAGTGCTAGAGATCCGGGTAGCGGGACCTTCGAGCAGTACTTC

j_gene: TRBJ2-1
v_gene: TRBV12-3/TRBV12-4
abundance: -
d_gene: TRBD2
CDR3aa: CASLHPSFGAGGEQFF
CDR3nt: TGTGCCAGCCTCCACCCGAGTTTCGGAGCGGGAGGTGAGCAGTTCTTC

j_gene: TRBJ2-1
v_gene: TRBV11-2
abundance: few
d_gene: -
CDR3aa: CASSLGSYNEQFF
CDR3nt: TGTGCCAGCAGCTTAGGATCCTACAATGAGCAGTTCTTC

j_gene: TRBJ1-3
v_gene: TRBV20-1
abundance: -
d_gene: -
CDR3aa: CSAWTPLQDSGNTIYF
CDR3nt: TGCAGTGCCTGGACCCCTTTACAGGACTCTGGAAACACCATATATTTT

j_gene: TRBJ2-3
v_gene: TRBV19
abundance: -
d_gene: -
CDR3aa: CASPDDTQYF
CDR3nt: TGTGCCTCCCCAGACGATACGCAGTATTTT

j_gene: TRBJ1-1
v_gene: TRBV25-1
abundance: few
d_gene: TRBD1
CDR3aa: CASSDGTAYYTEAFF
CDR3nt: TGTGCCAGCAGTGACGGGACAGCGTACTACACTGAAGCTTTCTTT

j_gene: TRBJ1-1
v_gene: TRBV28
abundance: few
d_gene: -
CDR3aa: CASRLTKTEAFF
CDR3nt: TGTGCCAGCAGACTAACAAAAACTGAAGCTTTCTTT

j_gene: TRBJ2-1
v_gene: TRBV7-9
abundance: -
d_gene: TRBD2
CDR3aa: CASSLLGRTSGSMEQFF
CDR3nt: TGTGCCAGCAGCTTACTTGGGAGAACTAGCGGGAGCATGGAGCAGTTCTTC

j_gene: TRBJ1-4
v_gene: TRBV25-1
abundance: few
d_gene: -
CDR3aa: CASRYNEKLFF
CDR3nt: TGTGCCAGCAGGTATAATGAAAAACTGTTTTTT

j_gene: TRBJ1-5
v_gene: TRBV6-1
abundance: -
d_gene: -
CDR3aa: CASSPLGGLTSNQPQHF
CDR3nt: TGTGCCAGCAGTCCGCTGGGAGGATTGACTAGCAATCAGCCCCAGCATTTT

j_gene: TRBJ2-7
v_gene: TRBV4-2
abundance: -
d_gene: TRBD2
CDR3aa: CASSQDLAGSYEQYF
CDR3nt: TGTGCCAGCAGCCAAGATCTAGCGGGCTCCTACGAGCAGTACTTC

j_gene: TRBJ2-1
v_gene: TRBV12-3/TRBV12-4
abundance: -
d_gene: TRBD2
CDR3aa: CASSLEAAGASYNEQFF
CDR3nt: TGTGCCAGCAGTTTAGAGGCCGCGGGAGCATCCTACAATGAGCAGTTCTTC

j_gene: TRBJ2-7
v_gene: TRBV3-1
abundance: once
d_gene: -
CDR3aa: CASSRDPQSLYEQYF
CDR3nt: TGTGCCAGCAGCCGGGACCCCCAGTCCCTTTACGAGCAGTACTTC

j_gene: TRBJ1-1
v_gene: TRBV19
abundance: -
d_gene: -
CDR3aa: CASTPQEGNTEAFF
CDR3nt: TGTGCCAGTACCCCCCAGGAGGGGAACACTGAAGCTTTCTTT

j_gene: TRBJ2-3
v_gene: TRBV2
abundance: few
d_gene: TRBD1
CDR3aa: CASNKDRVGDTQYF
CDR3nt: TGTGCCAGCAATAAAGACAGGGTGGGGGATACGCAGTATTTT

j_gene: TRBJ2-2
v_gene: TRBV20-1
abundance: few
d_gene: TRBD2
CDR3aa: CSARPPSGTRAGELFF
CDR3nt: TGCAGTGCTAGACCCCCCAGCGGGACGAGGGCCGGGGAGCTGTTTTTT

j_gene: TRBJ1-2
v_gene: TRBV19
abundance: few
d_gene: -
CDR3aa: CASSDGINYGYTF
CDR3nt: TGTGCCAGTAGCGACGGAATAAACTATGGCTACACCTTC

j_gene: TRBJ2-7
v_gene: TRBV20-1
abundance: few
d_gene: TRBD2
CDR3aa: CSARAHLLAGGAYEQYF
CDR3nt: TGCAGTGCTAGAGCCCACCTTTTAGCGGGAGGTGCCTACGAGCAGTACTTC

j_gene: TRBJ1-2
v_gene: TRBV19
abundance: -
d_gene: -
CDR3aa: CASSGRGSYGYTF
CDR3nt: TGTGCCAGTAGTGGGCGGGGTTCCTATGGCTACACCTTC

j_gene: TRBJ2-7
v_gene: TRBV6-5
abundance: few
d_gene: TRBD2
CDR3aa: CASSYGSSGNGEQYF
CDR3nt: TGTGCCAGCAGTTACGGTTCTAGCGGGAATGGAGAGCAGTACTTC

j_gene: TRBJ2-2
v_gene: TRBV27
abundance: few
d_gene: -
CDR3aa: CASSHRGTTGELFF
CDR3nt: TGTGCCAGCAGTCATCGCGGGACAACCGGGGAGCTGTTTTTT

j_gene: TRBJ2-7
v_gene: TRBV11-2
abundance: -
d_gene: -
CDR3aa: CASSLDLNSQYF
CDR3nt: TGTGCCAGCAGCTTAGATTTGAACAGCCAGTACTTC

j_gene: TRBJ2-1
v_gene: TRBV6-2/TRBV6-3
abundance: -
d_gene: TRBD2
CDR3aa: CASRGLAALGGEQFF
CDR3nt: TGTGCCAGCCGGGGACTAGCGGCACTGGGGGGTGAGCAGTTCTTC

j_gene: TRBJ1-2
v_gene: TRBV5-1
abundance: few
d_gene: TRBD1
CDR3aa: CASSSTSTGTLGYTF
CDR3nt: TGCGCCAGCAGTTCCACTTCGACAGGGACTCTAGGCTACACCTTC

j_gene: TRBJ1-5
v_gene: TRBV28
abundance: few
d_gene: TRBD1
CDR3aa: CASIISGTEGQPQHF
CDR3nt: TGTGCCAGCATTATATCCGGGACAGAGGGTCAGCCCCAGCATTTT

j_gene: TRBJ1-4
v_gene: TRBV20-1
abundance: -
d_gene: -
CDR3aa: CSAKPPQGLEEKLFF
CDR3nt: TGCAGTGCTAAGCCCCCCCAGGGATTGGAAGAAAAACTGTTTTTT

j_gene: TRBJ1-1
v_gene: TRBV2
abundance: -
d_gene: TRBD1
CDR3aa: CASRAGGYTEAFF
CDR3nt: TGTGCCAGCAGGGCAGGGGGCTACACTGAAGCTTTCTTT

j_gene: TRBJ2-7
v_gene: TRBV20-1
abundance: once
d_gene: TRBD2
CDR3aa: CSARVGGFYEQYF
CDR3nt: TGCAGTGCTAGAGTCGGGGGGTTCTACGAGCAGTACTTC

j_gene: TRBJ1-1
v_gene: TRBV7-2
abundance: -
d_gene: TRBD1
CDR3aa: CASSWTGVTEAFF
CDR3nt: TGTGCCAGCAGCTGGACAGGGGTCACTGAAGCTTTCTTT

j_gene: TRBJ2-5
v_gene: TRBV2
abundance: few
d_gene: -
CDR3aa: CASSGGRGGETQYF
CDR3nt: TGTGCCAGCAGCGGGGGAAGGGGCGGCGAGACCCAGTACTTC

j_gene: TRBJ1-2
v_gene: TRBV6-5
abundance: few
d_gene: -
CDR3aa: CASSYGSDYGYTF
CDR3nt: TGTGCCAGCAGTTACGGCAGTGACTATGGCTACACCTTC

j_gene: TRBJ2-7
v_gene: TRBV18
abundance: -
d_gene: TRBD1
CDR3aa: CASSPGQGAESYEQYF
CDR3nt: TGTGCCAGCTCACCGGGACAGGGGGCCGAATCCTACGAGCAGTACTTC

j_gene: TRBJ1-5
v_gene: TRBV27
abundance: few
d_gene: -
CDR3aa: CASSQDSNQPQHF
CDR3nt: TGTGCCAGCAGCCAAGACAGCAATCAGCCCCAGCATTTT

j_gene: TRBJ2-5
v_gene: TRBV4-1
abundance: few
d_gene: TRBD1
CDR3aa: CASSQDRGGETQYF
CDR3nt: TGCGCCAGCAGCCAGGACAGGGGCGGGGAGACCCAGTACTTC

j_gene: TRBJ1-2
v_gene: TRBV7-2
abundance: -
d_gene: -
CDR3aa: CASSQNTPYGYTF
CDR3nt: TGTGCCAGCAGCCAAAACACCCCCTATGGCTACACCTTC

j_gene: TRBJ1-5
v_gene: TRBV29-1
abundance: -
d_gene: -
CDR3aa: CSVEEGMGQPQHF
CDR3nt: TGCAGCGTTGAAGAGGGTATGGGTCAGCCCCAGCATTTT

j_gene: TRBJ1-6
v_gene: TRBV7-9
abundance: few
d_gene: -
CDR3aa: CASSLRGENSPLHF
CDR3nt: TGTGCCAGCAGCTTAAGGGGAGAAAATTCACCCCTCCACTTT

j_gene: TRBJ1-6
v_gene: TRBV6-2/TRBV6-3
abundance: -
d_gene: TRBD1
CDR3aa: CASSYGSGTGAGRALHF
CDR3nt: TGTGCCAGCAGTTACGGGTCCGGGACAGGGGCCGGTCGGGCCCTCCACTTT

j_gene: TRBJ2-1
v_gene: TRBV24-1
abundance: few
d_gene: TRBD2
CDR3aa: CATSDSLAGVYNEQFF
CDR3nt: TGTGCCACCAGTGATTCACTAGCGGGAGTGTACAATGAGCAGTTCTTC

j_gene: TRBJ2-5
v_gene: TRBV6-5
abundance: few
d_gene: TRBD2
CDR3aa: CASSYSGLQETQYF
CDR3nt: TGTGCCAGCAGTTACTCGGGACTACAAGAGACCCAGTACTTC

j_gene: TRBJ1-5
v_gene: TRBV6-1
abundance: few
d_gene: -
CDR3aa: CASSEMSQPQHF
CDR3nt: TGTGCCAGCAGTGAAATGAGTCAGCCCCAGCATTTT

j_gene: TRBJ2-7
v_gene: TRBV30
abundance: once
d_gene: -
CDR3aa: CAWTVLDRPKGEQYF
CDR3nt: TGTGCCTGGACCGTTCTGGACAGACCCAAGGGCGAGCAGTACTTC

j_gene: TRBJ2-5
v_gene: TRBV7-2
abundance: once
d_gene: TRBD2
CDR3aa: CASSLGGGETQYF
CDR3nt: TGTGCCAGCAGCCTGGGGGGGGGAGAGACCCAGTACTTC

j_gene: TRBJ2-1
v_gene: TRBV27
abundance: few
d_gene: TRBD2
CDR3aa: CASSSGTSRNEQFF
CDR3nt: TGTGCCAGCAGTTCCGGGACTAGCCGGAATGAGCAGTTCTTC

j_gene: TRBJ2-3
v_gene: TRBV6-1
abundance: -
d_gene: -
CDR3aa: CASTQLGNGDTQYF
CDR3nt: TGTGCCAGCACCCAACTGGGGAACGGGGATACGCAGTATTTT

j_gene: TRBJ1-2
v_gene: TRBV6-1
abundance: -
d_gene: -
CDR3aa: CASSPSSRGTGTPDGCTF
CDR3nt: TGTGCCAGCAGCCCCTCATCCCGGGGGACCGGGACGCCGGATGGCTGCACCTTC

j_gene: TRBJ2-2
v_gene: TRBV11-2
abundance: -
d_gene: -
CDR3aa: CASSLWTAVKTGELFF
CDR3nt: TGTGCCAGCAGCTTATGGACAGCCGTGAAAACCGGGGAGCTGTTTTTT

j_gene: TRBJ2-6
v_gene: TRBV2
abundance: -
d_gene: -
CDR3aa: CASTWDGHSGANVLTF
CDR3nt: TGTGCCAGCACCTGGGACGGCCACTCTGGGGCCAACGTCCTGACTTTC

j_gene: TRBJ1-1
v_gene: TRBV9
abundance: -
d_gene: -
CDR3aa: CASSGDEADTEAFF
CDR3nt: TGTGCCAGCAGCGGTGACGAGGCTGACACTGAAGCTTTCTTT

j_gene: TRBJ2-3
v_gene: TRBV20-1
abundance: -
d_gene: TRBD1
CDR3aa: CSARERQGTGDTQYF
CDR3nt: TGCAGTGCTAGAGAAAGACAGGGGACGGGAGATACGCAGTATTTT

j_gene: TRBJ1-1
v_gene: TRBV12-3/TRBV12-4
abundance: once
d_gene: -
CDR3aa: CASRLPPNTEAFF
CDR3nt: TGTGCCAGCAGACTCCCGCCTAACACTGAAGCTTTCTTT

j_gene: TRBJ1-1
v_gene: TRBV19
abundance: -
d_gene: TRBD1
CDR3aa: CASTQTGRGTEAFF
CDR3nt: TGTGCCAGTACCCAGACAGGGCGGGGGACTGAAGCTTTCTTT

j_gene: TRBJ1-2
v_gene: TRBV20-1
abundance: few
d_gene: TRBD1
CDR3aa: CSASWTGDAYGYTF
CDR3nt: TGCAGTGCTTCGTGGACAGGGGACGCCTATGGCTACACCTTC